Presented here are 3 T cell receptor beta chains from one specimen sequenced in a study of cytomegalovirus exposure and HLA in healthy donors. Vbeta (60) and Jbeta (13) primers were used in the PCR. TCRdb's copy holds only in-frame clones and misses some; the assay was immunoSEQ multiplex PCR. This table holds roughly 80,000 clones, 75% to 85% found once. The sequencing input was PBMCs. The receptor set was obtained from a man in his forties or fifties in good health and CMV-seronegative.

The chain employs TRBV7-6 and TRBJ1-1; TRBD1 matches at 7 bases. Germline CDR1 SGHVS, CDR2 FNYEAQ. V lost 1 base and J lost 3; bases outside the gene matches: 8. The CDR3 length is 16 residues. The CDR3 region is CASSLGPGQSDTEAFF. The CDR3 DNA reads TGTGCCAGCAGCTTAGGACCGGGACAGTCGGACACTGAAGCTTTCTTT.

The CDR3 sequence: CASSSGGGGLETQYF. In nucleotides, the CDR3 is TGCGCCAGCAGCTCCGGTGGCGGGGGGCTAGAGACCCAGTACTTC. The chain joins TRBV5-1 to TRBJ2-5, with 8 bases identical to TRBD2. The CDR3 has 15 amino acids. V lost 3 bases and J lost 4; bases outside the gene matches: 8. The V gene's germline CDR1 is SGHRS and CDR2 YFSETQ.

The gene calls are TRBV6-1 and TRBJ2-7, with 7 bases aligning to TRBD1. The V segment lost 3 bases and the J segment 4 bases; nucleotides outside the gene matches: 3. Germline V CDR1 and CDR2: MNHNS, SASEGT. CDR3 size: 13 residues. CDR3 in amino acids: CASSEVQGYEQYF. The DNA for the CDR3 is TGTGCCAGCAGTGAGGTACAGGGGTACGAGCAGTACTTC.